Shown below are 25 T cell receptor beta chains from a single sample sequenced in a study of shared clonotypes between healthy human individuals. The protocol was immunoSEQ multiplex PCR, while the TCRdb copy is restricted to in-frame clones and leaves out a portion. The repertoire has 300,000 to 350,000 clones, over 70% of them found once; the top ten carry around 9.3%. Sequenced material: memory CD4+ T cells sorted from blood. The subset here: CD45RA-negative fraction. These receptors came from a man aged 30 to 45 in good health.

V usage is TRBV7-2 and J usage is TRBJ1-2; 9 nucleotides agree with TRBD1. CDR3 length equals 13 residues. The germline V gene encodes CDR1 SGHTA and CDR2 FQGNSA. The trim removed 4 bases at V and 8 bases at J, leaving 5 bases unmatched. The DNA for the CDR3 is TGTGCCAGCAGCTCCTCGACAGGGGGAGGCTACACCTTC. The encoded protein is CASSSSTGGGYTF.

The V and J genes are TRBV2 and TRBJ1-5; D is undetermined. V was cut by 4 bases and J by 0 bases, with 7 bases left in between. Germline CDR1 and CDR2: SNHLY and FYNNEI. The CDR3 consists of 14 residues. The CDR3, as DNA: TGTGCCAGCAGTGCTGCGAATAGCAATCAGCCCCAGCATTTT. Translating it yields CASSAANSNQPQHF.

J is TRBJ2-1 and V is TRBV2; TRBD1 matches 9 bases. Germline V CDR1 and CDR2: SNHLY, FYNNEI. The length of the CDR3 is 16 residues. With 7 bases clipped from V and 5 bases from J, the junction kept 12 bases outside the gene matches. CDR3: CASKDSTGTGNNEQFF. CDR3 DNA sequence: TGTGCCAGCAAAGATAGCACCGGGACAGGGAACAATGAGCAGTTCTTC.

The V gene is TRBV5-4, the J gene TRBJ2-3; TRBD2 agrees at 14 bases. In germline, CDR1 is SGHNT, CDR2 YYREEE (reference sequence). This CDR3 spans 17 amino acids. V was pared by 0 bases and J by 5 bases, with 5 bases of the junction left unmatched. The CDR3 sequence is CASSLGLAGGHVDTQYF. CDR3 bases: TGTGCCAGCAGCTTGGGACTAGCGGGAGGGCATGTAGATACGCAGTATTTT.

This clone has only a few counts. The chain combines TRBV6-5 with TRBJ1-6, with no clear D. The CDR3 is made up of 15 amino acids. From germline, CDR1 is MNHEY and CDR2 SVGAGI. V was trimmed by 6 bases and J by 5 bases, leaving 14 bases between them. CDR3 protein: CASRGIGRNNSPLHF. DNA for the CDR3: TGTGCCAGCAGGGGGATAGGACGGAATAATTCACCCCTCCACTTT.

The chain recombines TRBV6-5 with TRBJ1-2; 9 bases align to TRBD1. Looked up from germline, CDR1 is MNHEY and CDR2 is SVGAGI. The V gene end was trimmed by 2 bases and the J gene end by 7 bases; junction bases not matched to a gene: 11. This CDR3 spans 16 amino acids. CDR3 bases: TGTGCCAGCAGTTACGAGTTGAGGACAGGGGTGGGTGGCTACACCTTC. Translation gives CASSYELRTGVGGYTF.

The chain links TRBV5-4 to TRBJ2-1, with TRBD2 identical over 10 bases. CDR1 is SGHNT, CDR2 YYREEE, per germline (reference sequence). The CDR3 spans 16 residues. With 3 bases clipped from V and 2 bases from J, the junction kept 5 bases outside the gene matches. The DNA of the CDR3 is TGTGCCAGCAGCTGGATAGCGGGAGGCACCTACAATGAGCAGTTCTTC. Protein sequence: CASSWIAGGTYNEQFF.

The chain uses TRBV27 and TRBJ2-7; 10 bases fit TRBD2. The V segment lost 6 bases and the J segment 5 bases; nucleotides outside the gene matches: 10. This CDR3 is built from 15 residues. Germline V CDR1 and CDR2: MNHEY, SMNVEV (reference sequence). The chain's CDR3 is CASSNQAGGPHEQYF. DNA for the CDR3: TGTGCCAGCAGCAACCAAGCGGGAGGGCCCCACGAGCAGTACTTC.

This clone was counted once. The V gene is TRBV10-1, the J gene TRBJ2-1; 9 bases agree with TRBD1. Germline V CDR1 and CDR2: WNHNN, SYGVQD (reference sequence). J was trimmed by 6 bases and V by 5 bases; bases with no gene match: 8. This CDR3 comprises 15 residues. CDR3: CASSTSGTGSNEQFF. CDR3 bases: TGCGCCAGCAGTACCAGCGGGACAGGGTCCAATGAGCAGTTCTTC.

V is TRBV4-3 and J is TRBJ2-1; TRBD2 agrees at 13 bases. Germline-derived CDR1 and CDR2 are LGHNA and YSLEER. CDR3 length equals 18 residues. V was clipped by 3 bases and J by 6 bases; unmatched bases: 11. CDR3 in amino acids: CASSQEFGLAGVSNEQFF. CDR3 DNA: TGCGCCAGCAGCCAGGAATTTGGACTAGCGGGGGTCTCCAATGAGCAGTTCTTC.

V and J are TRBV29-1 and TRBJ1-4; 8 nucleotides match TRBD1. There are 13 residues in the CDR3. Germline assignment: CDR1 SQVTM and CDR2 ANQGSEA. The trim removed 6 bases at V and 11 bases at J, leaving 11 bases unmatched. The CDR3 spells CSVQQGDTLKLFF. The CDR3 DNA reads as TGCAGCGTACAACAGGGGGATACTCTCAAACTGTTTTTT.

The rearrangement joins TRBV5-1 to TRBJ2-7, with 8 bases lining up with TRBD2. Germline CDR1 and CDR2: SGHRS and YFSETQ. The ends lost 3 bases at V and 0 bases at J; junction bases unmatched: 5. This CDR3 region has 15 residues. The CDR3 DNA follows: TGCGCCAGCAGCTCTTCAGCGGGAGTCTCCTACGAGCAGTACTTC. It translates to CASSSSAGVSYEQYF.

The V and J genes are TRBV19 and TRBJ2-5; 10 bases are a match to TRBD2. This CDR3 region has 15 residues. The germline V gene has CDR1 LNHDA and CDR2 SQIVND (reference sequence). The junction had 5 bases not matched to a gene; V was cut back by 5 bases and J by 2 bases. The CDR3 DNA reads as TGTGCCAGTAGTTTCGGGACTAGCGTACAAGAGACCCAGTACTTC. Encoded protein: CASSFGTSVQETQYF.

This clone was counted only a few times. The V and J genes are TRBV6-1 and TRBJ2-7; 8 bases agree with TRBD1. The germline V gene has CDR1 MNHNS and CDR2 SASEGT. The CDR3 length is 17 residues. V lost 0 bases and J lost 6; bases outside the gene matches: 13. This CDR3 is CASSEASTGAAGGEQYF. The CDR3 DNA is TGTGCCAGCAGTGAAGCATCGACAGGGGCCGCCGGGGGCGAGCAGTACTTC.

This chain connects TRBV20-1 to TRBJ1-1, with D tentatively TRBD1 (5 bases). V lost 6 bases and J lost 6, with 11 bases in between. The CDR3 is 11 residues long. Germline V gene data show CDR1 as DFQATT and CDR2 as SNEGSKA (reference sequence). This CDR3 reads CSAAWGAEAFF. The DNA for the CDR3 is TGCAGTGCGGCCTGGGGCGCTGAAGCTTTCTTT.

V is TRBV6-1 and J is TRBJ2-7; D tentatively reads TRBD1 or TRBD2 (5 bases each). The ends were cut back, 0 bases at V and 5 bases at J, with 8 bases in the middle. Germline V gene data show CDR1 as MNHNS and CDR2 as SASEGT. This CDR3 comprises 13 residues. The CDR3 bases are TGTGCCAGCAGTGAAGCGAGGGGCCACGAGCAGTACTTC. Protein: CASSEARGHEQYF.

The chain joins TRBV7-2 to TRBJ1-6; D call uncertain. Trimming left V 3 bases short and J 1 base short, with 1 base between. The CDR3 consists of 13 residues. The V gene's germline CDR1 is SGHTA and CDR2 FQGNSA. The CDR3, as DNA: TGTGCCAGCAGCTTGTCCTATAATTCACCCCTCCACTTT. Its translation: CASSLSYNSPLHF.

The V call is TRBV5-5, the J call TRBJ1-5; no definite D call. The V gene's germline CDR1 is SGHKS and CDR2 YYEKEE (reference sequence). The CDR3 is made up of 13 amino acids. V was cut by 8 bases and J by 0 bases, with 9 bases left in between. CDR3 DNA: TGTGCCAGAACCGGGAATAGCAATCAGCCCCAGCATTTT. Protein sequence: CARTGNSNQPQHF.

The chain combines TRBV19 with TRBJ2-1; 7 positions match TRBD2. V dropped 6 bases and J dropped 4; count of bases not matched to a gene: 6. From germline, CDR1 is LNHDA and CDR2 SQIVND (reference sequence). The CDR3 is 14 amino acids. The CDR3, as DNA: TGTGCCAGTAGAGGCGGGAGTCTGTACAATGAGCAGTTCTTC. This gives the protein CASRGGSLYNEQFF.

This clone has just a few counts. CDR3 region: CASSISGLHFYNEQFF. CDR3 nucleotide sequence: TGTGCCAGTAGTATATCGGGACTCCATTTCTACAATGAGCAGTTCTTC. The chain uses TRBV19 and TRBJ2-1; possible D gene TRBD2, 6 bases. Germline values: CDR1 LNHDA, CDR2 SQIVND (reference sequence). CDR3 length equals 16 residues. Deletions cut 2 bases from V and 3 bases from J, with 14 bases between.

This chain uses TRBV21-1 with TRBJ2-7; the table calls TRBD1, which could not be checked here. TRBV21-1 is reported as a pseudogene. This CDR3 comprises 14 residues. CDR3 coding DNA: TGTGCCAGCAGCAAAGAGGGGTCCCGCTACGAGCAGTACTTC. Translation: CASSKEGSRYEQYF.

This clone was observed a single time. A far larger clone is one nucleotide away, so this likely arose from a read error. The V and J genes are TRBV7-3 and TRBJ2-7; D call uncertain. Trimming shortened V by 5 bases and J by 3 bases, and 8 bases separated the two germline ends. The CDR3 spans 12 residues. Germline V lookup: CDR1 SGHTA, CDR2 FQGTGA. The CDR3 nucleotides read TGTGCCAGCAGCCCCAACAGCTACGAGCAGTACTTC. Translation gives CASSPNSYEQYF.

This chain connects TRBV11-2 to TRBJ2-2; D is undetermined. This CDR3 is 15 amino acids long. V lost 4 bases and J 4 bases, leaving 13 bases between the germline ends. Germline V gives CDR1 SGHAT, CDR2 FQNNGV. CDR3 nucleotide sequence: TGTGCCAGCAGCTGGGCCCTATCTAGCACCGGGGAGCTGTTTTTT. Residues: CASSWALSSTGELFF.

Note on this clone: This same CDR3 is encoded by further DNA sequences in the sample. CDR3 sequence: CSVGGSNQPQHF. The CDR3, as DNA: TGCAGCGTTGGTGGAAGCAATCAGCCCCAGCATTTT. This chain links TRBV29-1 with TRBJ1-5, with unresolved D. Trimming shortened V by 4 bases and J by 1 base, and 5 bases separated the two germline ends. The CDR3 totals 12 residues. CDR1 and CDR2 from the germline V gene are SQVTM and ANQGSEA.

The CDR3 loop reads CASSFQDRVGTQYF. The DNA for the CDR3 is TGTGCCAGCAGCTTCCAGGACAGGGTGGGTACGCAGTATTTT. This chain joins TRBV7-9 and TRBJ2-3; 8 bases are shared with TRBD1. With 3 bases clipped from V and 8 bases from J, the junction kept 7 bases outside the gene matches. This CDR3 has 14 residues. The germline CDR1 and CDR2 sequences are SEHNR and FQNEAQ (reference sequence).